These 23 T cell receptor beta chains originate from one sample sequenced in a study of blood T cell repertoires in COVID-19. Sequencing was performed with immunoSEQ multiplex PCR; in TCRdb, only in-frame clones are kept and a portion is missing. The table has about 60,000 clones, 70% to 85% seen once; the top ten hold 3.5%. Sequencing input: peripheral blood. The receptors come from a man aged 55 to 70 with acute or convalescent COVID-19.

The chain recombines TRBV30 with TRBJ1-2; a weak D match, TRBD1 (5 bases). From germline, CDR1 is GTSNPN and CDR2 SVGIG (reference sequence). Trimming shortened V by 1 base and J by 7 bases, and 7 bases separated the two germline ends. The CDR3 runs 11 residues. As DNA, the CDR3 is TGTGCCTGGAGTGGCGGGGGTGGCTACACCTTC. Translated, it gives CAWSGGGGYTF.

This sequence joins TRBV7-8 and TRBJ2-3; 14 bases fit TRBD2. The CDR3 is made up of 18 amino acids. V shed 2 bases, J shed 6 bases, and the junction held 10 bases outside the gene matches. Germline CDR1 and CDR2: SGHVS and FQNEAQ. CDR3 residues: CASSLRWTSGGQSDTQYF. The CDR3, as DNA: TGTGCCAGCAGCTTAAGGTGGACTAGCGGGGGGCAAAGCGATACGCAGTATTTT.

This chain joins TRBV12-3 or TRBV12-4 and TRBJ1-1; D is unresolved. The CDR3 consists of 12 residues. Trimming cost V 3 bases and J 5 bases, with 7 bases left between them. As DNA, the CDR3 is TGTGCCAGCAGTTTCCGTTTAACTGAAGCTTTCTTT. Encoded protein: CASSFRLTEAFF.

The V call is TRBV4-2, the J call TRBJ1-2, with 11 bases fitting TRBD1. The CDR3 totals 14 residues. Germline V CDR1 and CDR2: LGHNA, YNFKEQ. Trimming took 5 bases from V and 2 from J; bases not matched to a gene: 1. In nucleotides, the CDR3 is TGTGCCAGCAGCAGGGACAGGGGGAACTATGGCTACACCTTC. Encoded protein: CASSRDRGNYGYTF.

This clone was seen only a few times. This sequence joins TRBV28 and TRBJ2-3, with D possibly being TRBD2 (6 bases). V lost 3 bases and J lost 8, with 15 bases in between. The CDR3 is 14 amino acids. Germline-derived CDR1 and CDR2 are MDHEN and SYDVKM. The CDR3 DNA reads as TGTGCCAGCAGTTTGAGCGGGTTACGGGGTACGCAGTATTTT. It is translated as CASSLSGLRGTQYF.

V and J are TRBV6-5 and TRBJ1-2; D unclear. The V end was cut by 6 bases, the J end by 8 bases, with 13 bases between. The CDR3 length is 12 residues. Germline values: CDR1 MNHEY, CDR2 SVGAGI. This CDR3 is CASSESGSGYTF. The CDR3 DNA reads TGTGCCAGCAGCGAGTCGGGGAGCGGCTACACCTTC.

The chain links TRBV18 to TRBJ2-1; 7 positions agree with TRBD2. With V trimmed by 3 bases and J by 8 bases, 13 bases remained unmatched. In germline, CDR1 is KGHSH, CDR2 LQKENI. The CDR3 is 16 residues long. In DNA form, the CDR3 reads TGTGCCAGCTCACCCGGGCGACTAGCACTCGCCGATGAGCAGTTCTTC. Translation gives CASSPGRLALADEQFF.

J is TRBJ2-5 and V is TRBV5-4, with 15 bases fitting TRBD2. Germline values: CDR1 SGHNT, CDR2 YYREEE (reference sequence). The CDR3 consists of 16 residues. V trimming: 4 bases; J trimming: 5 bases; junction bases outside the gene matches: 6. CDR3 bases: TGTGCCAGCAGCCGGACTAGCGGGGGGGCCTGGGAGACCCAGTACTTC. Translated, it gives CASSRTSGGAWETQYF.

The CDR3 sequence: CASSSRQGNQPQHF. The CDR3 nucleotides read TGTGCCAGCAGCTCTCGACAGGGGAATCAGCCCCAGCATTTT. This chain connects TRBV7-2 to TRBJ1-5; 8 bases are a match to TRBD1. V trimming: 4 bases; J trimming: 4 bases; junction bases outside the gene matches: 3. The CDR3 extends over 14 amino acids. CDR1 is SGHTA and CDR2 is FQGNSA in the germline V gene.

This clone was counted only a few times. V is TRBV7-2 and J is TRBJ1-6; no clear D. CDR1 and CDR2 from the germline V gene are SGHTA and FQGNSA. This CDR3 comprises 15 residues. V was shortened by 5 bases and J by 7 bases, with 15 bases between the two germline ends. CDR3 region: CASSPNQGRNSPLHF. The CDR3 DNA reads as TGTGCCAGCAGCCCCAACCAAGGGAGGAATTCACCCCTCCACTTT.

The J gene is TRBJ2-7, the V gene TRBV6-5; a weak D match, TRBD1 (5 bases). Germline CDR1 and CDR2: MNHEY and SVGAGI. The CDR3 is 13 residues long. The germline V and J ends were trimmed by 9 bases and 0 bases, with 12 bases remaining between them. The CDR3 DNA reads TGTGCCAGTACAGGCGCGAGCTCCTACGAGCAGTACTTC. It yields the protein CASTGASSYEQYF.

This clone was detected only once. This rearrangement joins TRBV10-3 to TRBJ2-3; D is perhaps TRBD1 (6 bases). Germline-derived CDR1 and CDR2 are ENHRY and SYGVKD. V was shortened by 0 bases and J by 2 bases, with 9 bases between the two germline ends. The CDR3 is 15 amino acids. CDR3 DNA sequence: TGTGCCATCAGTGAGTCCAGGGGAGCCACAGATACGCAGTATTTT. Translating gives CAISESRGATDTQYF.

The chain links TRBV6-5 to TRBJ1-1; TRBD1 matches 7 bases. Per the germline V gene, CDR1 is MNHEY and CDR2 is SVGAGI. V was pared by 7 bases and J by 13 bases, with 15 bases of the junction left unmatched. CDR3 length: 13 amino acids. CDR3 nucleotide sequence: TGTGCCAGCAAAATTTCCCCGGGGACAGTTGGTTTCTTT. Its translation: CASKISPGTVGFF.

This clone was detected a few times. This chain uses TRBV4-1 with TRBJ1-1, with D possibly matching TRBD1 (6 bases). Germline V gives CDR1 MGHRA, CDR2 YSYEKL. The CDR3 is made up of 16 amino acids. Trimming stripped 6 bases from V and 0 bases from J, with 17 bases between. Written as DNA, the CDR3 is TGCGCCAGCAGTCCACAGGGCCTACTCCTGAACACTGAAGCTTTCTTT. Translating gives CASSPQGLLLNTEAFF.

The chain couples TRBV4-2 to TRBJ1-3; possible D gene TRBD1, 6 bases. The CDR3 contains 20 residues. Germline CDR1 is LGHNA and CDR2 is YNFKEQ. Trimming took off 0 bases at V and 0 bases at J, with 21 bases between the two ends. DNA of the CDR3: TGTGCCAGCAGCCAAGATAGAATTTTAGGACAGCTTTTCTCTGGAAACACCATATATTTT. Amino acid sequence: CASSQDRILGQLFSGNTIYF.

Details on this clone: One end of the junction fails to match germline, which may point to a read error. The chain links TRBV27 to TRBJ1-1; D is uncertain. Germline loops: CDR1 MNHEY, CDR2 SMNVEV (reference sequence). This CDR3 has 14 residues. CDR3 DNA sequence: TGTGCCAGCAGTTTATATAGGGAGAACGCTGAAGCTTTCTTT. Encoded protein: CASSLYRENAEAFF.

The V and J genes are TRBV5-1 and TRBJ2-3; TRBD2 aligns across 8 bases. Germline CDR1 reads SGHRS; CDR2 reads YFSETQ. Losses at the gene ends were 0 bases for V and 3 bases for J; bases not matched to a gene: 6. The CDR3 runs 16 residues. The CDR3 sequence: CASSLAGGGKTDTQYF. The CDR3 DNA reads as TGCGCCAGCAGCTTGGCCGGCGGGGGGAAGACAGATACGCAGTATTTT.

The chain is built from TRBV6-6 and TRBJ2-7, with a tentative D call TRBD1 (6 bases). The CDR3 has 12 residues. Between the trimmed V and J ends, which lost 6 bases and 3 bases, there was a span of 9 bases. Germline V gives CDR1 MNHNY, CDR2 SVGAGI (reference sequence). The CDR3 here is CASSGQHYEQYF. In DNA, the CDR3 is TGTGCCAGCAGCGGACAGCACTACGAGCAGTACTTC.

The rearrangement links TRBV6-2 or TRBV6-3 to TRBJ1-5; TRBD1 agrees at 8 bases. The CDR3 has 17 amino acids. J gave up 6 bases and V 0 bases, and 10 bases lay outside the gene matches. Germline loops: CDR1 MNHEY, CDR2 SVGEGT. The CDR3 sequence: CASSYSSGRGHGQPQHF. The CDR3 DNA reads TGTGCCAGCAGTTACTCTTCCGGCAGGGGGCACGGTCAGCCCCAGCATTTT.

V gene TRBV5-6 combines with J gene TRBJ2-7; D is ambiguous. V lost 1 base, J lost 6 bases, and 14 bases lay in between. The CDR3 runs to 14 residues. Germline CDR1 is SGHDT and CDR2 is YYEEEE. The CDR3 loop is CASSLYTTKAEQYF. In nucleotides, the CDR3 is TGTGCCAGCAGCTTGTACACTACGAAGGCCGAGCAGTACTTC. Looking up the rest from reference TRBV5-6 and TRBJ2-7 gives the full variable domain: DAGVTQSPTHLIKTRGQQVTLRCSPKSGHDTVSWYQQALGQGPQFIFQYYEEEERQRGNFPDRFSGHQFPNYSSELNVNALLLGDSALYLCASSLYTTKAEQYFGPGTRLTVT.

The chain uses TRBV12-5 and TRBJ1-5; 10 bases fit TRBD1. CDR3 length equals 14 residues. The V gene end was trimmed by 7 bases and the J gene end by 7 bases; junction bases not matched to a gene: 7. Germline V gene data show CDR1 as LGHNT and CDR2 as FRNRAP. CDR3 bases: TGTGCTAGTGCTCATGGACAGGGGGGACAGCCCCAGCATTTT. Its protein product is CASAHGQGGQPQHF. Full variable domain (outside the CDR3, taken from reference TRBV12-5 and TRBJ1-5): DARVTQTPRHKVTEMGQEVTMRCQPILGHNTVFWYRQTMMQGLELLAYFRNRAPLDDSGMPKDRFSAEMPDATLATLKIQPSEPRDSAVYFCASAHGQGGQPQHFGDGTRLSIL.

The genes are TRBV6-6 and TRBJ1-6; 7 bases match TRBD1. V lost 7 bases and J lost 7; bases outside the gene matches: 4. The length of the CDR3 is 13 residues. Germline CDR1 MNHNY, CDR2 SVGAGI (reference sequence). The CDR3 DNA is TGTGCCAGCACAAAGACAGGGAATTCACCCCTCCACTTT. Translated, it gives CASTKTGNSPLHF.

This clone was seen a single time. V is TRBV12-3 or TRBV12-4 and J is TRBJ2-1, with 8 bases lining up with TRBD1. This CDR3 is 13 amino acids long. The trim removed 3 bases at V and 14 bases at J, leaving 9 bases unmatched. CDR3 coding DNA: TGTGCCAGCAGTTTTAGGACAGGGACCGGGAAGTTCTTC. Amino acids: CASSFRTGTGKFF.